The clone carrying this T cell receptor (beta chain) came up many times. Its antigen is undetermined. The CDR3 consists of 13 residues. In germline, CDR1 is WNHNN, CDR2 SYGVQD (reference sequence). Trimming cost V 3 bases and J 13 bases, with 17 bases left between them. The data belong to a study of metastatic and nonmetastatic thyroid tumors. The overall study: Patients with malignant and benign thyroid disease provided blood and tumor or nodule tissue, whose repertoires were compared.

No treatment of any kind had been given to any patient before thyroid surgery. Study outcomes and limitations: According to reports, the diversity of TCR beta was significantly higher in malignant thyroid tumors than in benign nodules, and this held in both blood and tumor samples.

TCRdb re-called clones from the PCR reads using MiXCR. The sample includes tens of thousands of clones, approximately 19% seen only once; the top ten take approximately 20%. Sample: blood. The receptor was derived from a female donor with papillary thyroid cancer or a benign thyroid nodule (not recorded which). Some clones in this sample may be carry-over from other donors' samples. This chain links TRBV10-1 with TRBJ2-3; weak D call: TRBD2 (5 bases). CDR3 protein: CASSDGTGLMEYF. The DNA of the CDR3 is TGCGCCAGCAGTGATGGTACTGGACTCATGGAGTATTTT.